The clone carrying this T cell receptor (beta chain) was seen ten or more times. There are 15 residues in the CDR3. The ends lost 4 bases at V and 7 bases at J; junction bases unmatched: 14. Germline V gene lookup returns CDR1 DFQATT and CDR2 SNEGSKA (reference sequence). TCRdb ran MiXCR on the 5' RACE reads and lists one entry per CDR3 protein. The table includes around 20,000 distinct CDR3 sequences, approximately 18% detected once. The data were obtained in a study of HIV-infected patients and healthy controls. The sample comprised CD8+ T cells from blood. The sequence was collected from a human donor in good health. This chain joins TRBV20-1 and TRBJ2-7; 9 bases line up with TRBD2. The CDR3 protein is CSAISLAGESWEQYF. DNA for the CDR3: TGCAGTGCTATTTCCTTAGCGGGGGAGTCTTGGGAGCAGTACTTC.